Listed below are T cell receptor beta chains from one sample, sequenced in a study of T-cell reconstitution after alpha-beta-depleted transplantation in children. Each CDR3 protein gets one entry after TCRdb re-called the PCR reads with MiXCR. The sample has approximately 290,000 distinct CDR3 sequences; approximately 10% are singletons. The sequencing used peripheral blood, collected 180 days after TCRalphabeta/CD19-depleted stem cell transplant. These receptors all stem from a male patient between 2 and 10 years old who had a stem cell transplant for chronic granulomatous disease, so the T cells may come from the graft donor. CDR3s include the opening cysteine and the closing phenylalanine or tryptophan. The order of the fields is J gene, V gene, clone size, D gene, CDR3 DNA, CDR3 protein. A D gene is named only where the DNA matches it firmly. Not all rows give a size; the values are once, few, many and, for expanded clones, a class.

j_gene: TRBJ2-5; v_gene: TRBV20-1; abundance: NA; d_gene: TRBD1; CDR3nt: TGCAGTGCTAGAACGGACAGGGGAGCAGGGGAGACCCAGTACTTC; CDR3aa: CSARTDRGAGETQYF
j_gene: TRBJ2-1; v_gene: TRBV30; abundance: many; d_gene: NA; CDR3nt: TGTGCGCACCGTGCAAGGGCCGGCGCGTTCTTC; CDR3aa: CAHRARAGAFF
j_gene: TRBJ2-2; v_gene: TRBV5-5; abundance: many; d_gene: NA; CDR3nt: TGTGCCAGCAGCTTAGGGGAACCGAACACCGGGGAGCTGTTTTTT; CDR3aa: CASSLGEPNTGELFF
j_gene: TRBJ2-3; v_gene: TRBV7-9; abundance: many; d_gene: TRBD1; CDR3nt: TGTGCCAGCAGCGCTAGGGACAGCCCAGATACGCAGTATTTT; CDR3aa: CASSARDSPDTQYF
j_gene: TRBJ2-1; v_gene: TRBV6-1; abundance: NA; d_gene: NA; CDR3nt: TGTGCCAGCAGTCCTGGGGGGGGGGCCCACAATGAGCAGTTCTTC; CDR3aa: CASSPGGGAHNEQFF
j_gene: TRBJ1-1; v_gene: TRBV28; abundance: many; d_gene: NA; CDR3nt: TGTGCCAGCAGTTCCCGGGGGGTGAACACTGAAGCTTTCTTT; CDR3aa: CASSSRGVNTEAFF
j_gene: TRBJ2-3; v_gene: TRBV20-1; abundance: many; d_gene: TRBD2; CDR3nt: TGCAGTGCTAGAGAAAAACTTGGGACTAGATGGGATACGCAGTATTTT; CDR3aa: CSAREKLGTRWDTQYF
j_gene: TRBJ2-3; v_gene: TRBV7-6; abundance: many; d_gene: TRBD2; CDR3nt: TGTGCCAGCAGCTTAACAGCGGGGGGGCAGTATTTT; CDR3aa: CASSLTAGGQYF
j_gene: TRBJ1-4; v_gene: TRBV15; abundance: many; d_gene: NA; CDR3nt: TGTGCCACCAGCAGAGATTCCGGGGGAAATGAAAAACTGTTTTTT; CDR3aa: CATSRDSGGNEKLFF
j_gene: TRBJ1-4; v_gene: TRBV7-9; abundance: many; d_gene: NA; CDR3nt: TGTGCCAGCAGCTTTGTGGGGGCGCAAGAAAAACTGTTTTTT; CDR3aa: CASSFVGAQEKLFF
j_gene: TRBJ2-7; v_gene: TRBV7-2; abundance: many; d_gene: TRBD2; CDR3nt: TGTGCCAGCAGCTTAGGCCTCCTAGCGGGAGTGTTCTACGAGCAGTACTTC; CDR3aa: CASSLGLLAGVFYEQYF
j_gene: TRBJ2-1; v_gene: TRBV7-8; abundance: many; d_gene: TRBD2; CDR3nt: TGTGCCAGCAGCTTATCCCAGCGGGAGGCATACAATGAGCAGTTCTTC; CDR3aa: CASSLSQREAYNEQFF
j_gene: TRBJ1-2; v_gene: TRBV4-2; abundance: NA; d_gene: NA; CDR3nt: TGTGCCATGAGCCCCGGGCCGGCATGGGATTCAAACTATGGCTACACCTTC; CDR3aa: CAMSPGPAWDSNYGYTF
j_gene: TRBJ2-6; v_gene: TRBV7-3; abundance: many; d_gene: NA; CDR3nt: TGTGCCAGCAGCTTACGGGACTCTGGGGCCAACGTCCTGACTTTC; CDR3aa: CASSLRDSGANVLTF
j_gene: TRBJ2-7; v_gene: TRBV7-6; abundance: many; d_gene: NA; CDR3nt: TGTGCCAGCAGCTTATCGGTCACAGGAACCTACGAGCAGTACTTC; CDR3aa: CASSLSVTGTYEQYF
j_gene: TRBJ2-5; v_gene: TRBV5-1; abundance: many; d_gene: NA; CDR3nt: TGCGCCAGCAGCTTGGAGGGACTCGGAGAGACCCAGTACTTC; CDR3aa: CASSLEGLGETQYF
j_gene: TRBJ2-1; v_gene: TRBV10-3; abundance: many; d_gene: TRBD1; CDR3nt: TGTGCCATCAGAGCGACAGGGAGCTCCTACAATGAGCAGTTCTTC; CDR3aa: CAIRATGSSYNEQFF
j_gene: TRBJ2-2; v_gene: TRBV12-5; abundance: many; d_gene: NA; CDR3nt: TGTGCTAGTGGTTCCCCCACTAAGGACGGGGAGCTGTTTTTT; CDR3aa: CASGSPTKDGELFF
j_gene: TRBJ2-3; v_gene: TRBV2; abundance: many; d_gene: NA; CDR3nt: TGTGCCAGCAGACGTAGGAGCGCAGATACGCAGTATTTT; CDR3aa: CASRRRSADTQYF
j_gene: TRBJ1-2; v_gene: TRBV12-3/TRBV12-4; abundance: many; d_gene: NA; CDR3nt: TGTGCCAGCAGTTTTGCCCTTTTGGACTATGGCTACACCTTC; CDR3aa: CASSFALLDYGYTF
j_gene: TRBJ2-7; v_gene: TRBV7-6; abundance: NA; d_gene: NA; CDR3nt: TGTGCCAGCAGCTTAGGTGAAGGGGCCGAGCAGTACTTC; CDR3aa: CASSLGEGAEQYF
j_gene: TRBJ2-7; v_gene: TRBV27; abundance: many; d_gene: TRBD2; CDR3nt: TGTGCCAGCAGAACCGGGACTAGCGGGAGCCGATTATCCTACGAGCAGTACTTC; CDR3aa: CASRTGTSGSRLSYEQYF
j_gene: TRBJ2-7; v_gene: TRBV7-9; abundance: many; d_gene: NA; CDR3nt: TGTGCCAGCAGCGGTCCGAGCTCCTACGAGCAGTACTTC; CDR3aa: CASSGPSSYEQYF
j_gene: TRBJ2-1; v_gene: TRBV11-3; abundance: many; d_gene: NA; CDR3nt: TGTGCCAGCAGCTTAGTCCCAGTCAATGAGCAGTTCTTC; CDR3aa: CASSLVPVNEQFF
j_gene: TRBJ2-1; v_gene: TRBV11-2; abundance: many; d_gene: NA; CDR3nt: TGTGCCAGCAGCTTCCCCCGGGGGGCGGTTGAGCAGTTCTTC; CDR3aa: CASSFPRGAVEQFF
j_gene: TRBJ2-1; v_gene: TRBV6-2/TRBV6-3; abundance: many; d_gene: NA; CDR3nt: TGTGCCAGCAGTTACAGGTCTGAGCAGTTCTTC; CDR3aa: CASSYRSEQFF
j_gene: TRBJ1-6; v_gene: TRBV6-5; abundance: many; d_gene: NA; CDR3nt: TGTGCCAGCAGTTACGGCTTGGGCTCCTATAATTCACCCCTCCACTTT; CDR3aa: CASSYGLGSYNSPLHF